These 21 T cell receptor beta chains originate from one sample sequenced in a study of T-cell reconstitution after alpha-beta-depleted transplantation in children. The library targeted TCRbeta and was prepared with unique molecular identifiers. TCRdb passed the PCR reads through MiXCR, listing each CDR3 protein once. The sample includes approximately 220,000 distinct CDR3 sequences, roughly 18% of them seen just once. This specimen consisted of PBMCs, mostly from graft donor cells, obtained 360 days after TCRalphabeta/CD19-depleted stem cell transplant. The origin of the receptors is a male patient aged 2 to 9 who had a stem cell transplant for acute lymphoblastic leukemia, so the T cells may come from the graft donor.

The chain recombines TRBV28 with TRBJ1-4, with D possibly TRBD1 on 5 matching bases. CDR1 and CDR2 from the germline V gene are MDHEN and SYDVKM. The CDR3 covers 14 residues. With 5 bases removed from V and 8 bases from J, the gap between germline ends came to 15 bases. CDR3 DNA: TGTGCCAGCAGTCGGGACGCGGCAGGGGAAAAACTGTTTTTT. Translation: CASSRDAAGEKLFF.

The chain employs TRBV13 and TRBJ2-7; a weak D match, TRBD1 (5 bases). The V end lost 3 bases, the J end lost 3 bases, and 21 bases lay between the germline ends. The CDR3 consists of 17 residues. Germline CDR1 reads PRHDT; CDR2 reads FYEKMQ (reference sequence). Here the CDR3 reads CASSFNIEEQDNYEQYF. The CDR3 region has the DNA TGTGCCAGCAGCTTTAATATTGAAGAACAGGACAACTACGAGCAGTACTTC.

The rearrangement uses TRBV4-2 and TRBJ2-3, with D perhaps TRBD2 (6 bases). Germline V CDR1 and CDR2: LGHNA, YNFKEQ. The germline V and J ends were trimmed by 1 base and 4 bases, with 9 bases remaining between them. This CDR3 spans 14 amino acids. CDR3 loop: CASSQGLGADTQYF. The DNA of the CDR3 is TGTGCCAGCAGCCAAGGACTAGGGGCAGATACGCAGTATTTT.

This clonotype has a count of ten or more. V usage is TRBV12-3 or TRBV12-4 and J usage is TRBJ2-5; TRBD1 aligns across 8 bases. CDR3 length: 14 amino acids. V shed 6 bases and J 4 bases; nucleotides not matched to a gene: 7. The CDR3 DNA sequence: TGTGCCAGCAGGACAGGGGACAGTGGAGAGACCCAGTACTTC. Its translation: CASRTGDSGETQYF.

This rearrangement joins TRBV28 to TRBJ2-7; 7 nucleotides match TRBD1. CDR3 length: 12 residues. Germline assignment: CDR1 MDHEN and CDR2 SYDVKM. Trimming removed 8 bases from V and 2 bases from J; junction bases left unmatched: 3. In nucleotides, the CDR3 is TGTGCCAGCCGTGACAGGGCCTACGAGCAGTACTTC. It translates to CASRDRAYEQYF.

The chain employs TRBV5-6 and TRBJ1-6; D may be TRBD1 (5 bases). Trimming took off 5 bases at V and 8 bases at J, with 8 bases between the two ends. Germline V gene lookup returns CDR1 SGHDT and CDR2 YYEEEE. This CDR3 is 12 amino acids long. The CDR3 bases are TGTGCCAGCAGGGGGGGGGATTCACCCCTCCACTTT. Translation gives CASRGGDSPLHF.

As regards this clonotype: The CDR3 ends on some other residue instead of the conserved phenylalanine or tryptophan, so this is likely a read error. The chain carries TRBV3-1 and TRBJ1-1, with 8 positions matching TRBD1. This CDR3 is 15 amino acids long. The ends lost 1 base at V and 4 bases at J; junction bases unmatched: 5. Germline CDR1 is LGHDT and CDR2 is YNNKEL (reference sequence). As DNA, the CDR3 is TGTGCCAGCAGCCAAGGGAATACAGGGGGCACTGAAGCTTTCTCT. Translating it yields CASSQGNTGGTEAFS.

V gene TRBV5-6 combines with J gene TRBJ1-2, with 8 bases fitting TRBD1. V shed 4 bases and J 6 bases; nucleotides not matched to a gene: 20. CDR1 and CDR2 (germline): SGHDT, YYEEEE. The CDR3 is 18 residues long. In DNA, the CDR3 is TGTGCCAGCAGCCACCTGGCGGGCGGAGGACAGGGAGTAGATGGCTACACCTTC. Residues: CASSHLAGGGQGVDGYTF.

The chain employs TRBV2 and TRBJ2-7, with a possible D match to TRBD2 (5 bases). The CDR3 spans 11 residues. Trimming shortened V by 7 bases and J by 7 bases, and 11 bases separated the two germline ends. CDR1 is SNHLY, CDR2 FYNNEI, per germline. The CDR3 loop is CASTGWEEQYF. In nucleotides, the CDR3 is TGTGCCAGCACGGGGTGGGAAGAGCAGTACTTC.

The chain carries TRBV12-3 or TRBV12-4 and TRBJ2-5; 9 nucleotides match TRBD2. This CDR3 has 14 amino acids. The V gene end was trimmed by 4 bases and the J gene end by 6 bases; junction bases not matched to a gene: 6. The CDR3 protein is CASSSSSGVKTQYF. In nucleotides, the CDR3 is TGTGCCAGCAGTTCATCTAGCGGGGTTAAGACCCAGTACTTC.

This clonotype appeared a few times. The CDR3 region has the DNA TGTGCCAGGAGGGATTCGGCGGCCAATGAGCAGTTCTTC. Residues: CARRDSAANEQFF. V and J are TRBV2 and TRBJ2-1, with a possible D match to TRBD2 (5 bases). CDR1 and CDR2 from the germline V gene are SNHLY and FYNNEI. V was shortened by 9 bases and J by 6 bases, with 15 bases between the two germline ends. The CDR3 is 13 amino acids.

A few counts support this clonotype. The gene calls are TRBV5-1 and TRBJ2-7; TRBD2 might be the D (7 bases). The CDR3 sequence is 16 residues long. Germline CDR1 is SGHRS and CDR2 is YFSETQ. V was clipped by 0 bases and J by 6 bases, with 19 bases between them. CDR3 DNA sequence: TGCGCCAGCAGCTTGGAGGACGGGGGGCGATTTGGCGAGCAGTACTTC. Protein sequence: CASSLEDGGRFGEQYF.

The chain uses TRBV12-3 or TRBV12-4 and TRBJ2-5, with D possibly matching TRBD1 (6 bases). Trimming pared 7 bases from V and 2 bases from J, leaving 11 bases between. This CDR3 is built from 13 residues. CDR3 protein: CASNPTGQETQYF. DNA for the CDR3: TGTGCCAGCAACCCGACAGGACAAGAGACCCAGTACTTC.

This clonotype was counted only a few times. The V call is TRBV24-1, the J call TRBJ1-5; 9 bases are a match to TRBD1. With V trimmed by 10 bases and J by 5 bases, 11 bases remained unmatched. The CDR3 sequence is 15 residues long. CDR1 KGHDR and CDR2 SFDVKD come from the germline V gene. Here the CDR3 reads CATRPGTGNDQPQHF. Written as DNA, the CDR3 is TGTGCCACTCGGCCGGGGACAGGGAACGATCAGCCCCAGCATTTT.

The table lists this clonotype with a few counts. The chain is built from TRBV5-6 and TRBJ1-6, with D tentatively TRBD1 (5 bases). The CDR3 runs to 13 residues. Deletions cut 4 bases from V and 10 bases from J, with 12 bases between. Germline V gene sequence: CDR1 SGHDT, CDR2 YYEEEE. CDR3 sequence (DNA): TGTGCCAGCAGCGTAGCAAGGGGATCACCCCTCCACTTT. It codes for CASSVARGSPLHF.

In this sample, this clonotype turned up a few times. The V call is TRBV5-1, the J call TRBJ2-1; D unresolved. Germline V gives CDR1 SGHRS, CDR2 YFSETQ. This CDR3 spans 13 amino acids. The ends were cut back, 1 base at V and 4 bases at J, with 6 bases in the middle. The CDR3 here is CASSLTVYNEQFF. CDR3 sequence (DNA): TGCGCCAGCAGCTTGACAGTGTACAATGAGCAGTTCTTC.

The chain is built from TRBV6-2 or TRBV6-3 and TRBJ2-1; no clear D gene. This CDR3 has 14 residues. The V end lost 1 base, the J end lost 5 bases, and 9 bases lay between the germline ends. Looked up from germline, CDR1 is MNHEY and CDR2 is SVGEGT. The CDR3 loop is CASSYLGPNNEQFF. In DNA, the CDR3 is TGTGCCAGCAGTTACTTAGGGCCAAACAATGAGCAGTTCTTC.

This clonotype was seen a handful of times. The chain uses TRBV10-3 and TRBJ2-3; weak D call: TRBD2 (6 bases). V was clipped by 10 bases and J by 3 bases, with 20 bases between them. Germline V gives CDR1 ENHRY, CDR2 SYGVKD. The CDR3 is 15 residues long. CDR3 protein: CATSSPGELTDTQYF. In DNA, the CDR3 is TGTGCCACGAGTAGCCCGGGAGAGTTGACAGATACGCAGTATTTT.

The chain uses TRBV5-1 and TRBJ2-2, with a weak D call TRBD2 (6 bases). Per germline, CDR1 SGHRS and CDR2 YFSETQ. CDR3 length: 13 amino acids. V lost 4 bases and J 7 bases, leaving 11 bases between the germline ends. The CDR3 here is CASSPEGIGELFF. The CDR3 coding sequence is TGCGCCAGCAGCCCGGAGGGGATCGGGGAGCTGTTTTTT. Using reference TRBV5-1 and TRBJ2-2 for the parts outside the CDR3, the full variable domain is KAGVTQTPRYLIKTRGQQVTLSCSPISGHRSVSWYQQTPGQGLQFLFEYFSETQRNKGNFPGRFSGRQFSNSRSEMNVSTLELGDSALYLCASSPEGIGELFFGEGSRLTVL.

The chain couples TRBV20-1 to TRBJ2-7; possible D gene TRBD1, 5 bases. This CDR3 comprises 13 residues. The germline gives CDR1 DFQATT, CDR2 SNEGSKA (reference sequence). The ends were cut back, 6 bases at V and 3 bases at J, with 15 bases in the middle. The CDR3 bases are TGCAGTGCGCTAGTCGGGCAGGGCTACGAGCAGTACTTC. This translates into CSALVGQGYEQYF.

The gene calls are TRBV27 and TRBJ2-7, with TRBD1 identical over 7 bases. This CDR3 comprises 15 residues. The germline V gene has CDR1 MNHEY and CDR2 SMNVEV (reference sequence). V was clipped by 5 bases and J by 3 bases; unmatched bases: 10. CDR3 coding DNA: TGTGCCAGCAGTCCCAGGACAGGTCTTATCTACGAGCAGTACTTC. As protein: CASSPRTGLIYEQYF.